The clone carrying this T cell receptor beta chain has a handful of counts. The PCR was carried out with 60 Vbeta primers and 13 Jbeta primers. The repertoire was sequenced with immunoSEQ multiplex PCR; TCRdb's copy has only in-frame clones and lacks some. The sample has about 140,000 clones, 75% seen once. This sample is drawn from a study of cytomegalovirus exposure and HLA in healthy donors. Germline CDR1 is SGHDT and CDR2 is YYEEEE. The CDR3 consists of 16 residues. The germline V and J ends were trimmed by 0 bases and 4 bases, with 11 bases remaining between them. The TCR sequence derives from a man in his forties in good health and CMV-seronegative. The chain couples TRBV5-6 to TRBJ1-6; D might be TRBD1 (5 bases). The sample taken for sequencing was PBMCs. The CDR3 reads CASSLVRAAYNSPLHF. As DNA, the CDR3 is TGTGCCAGCAGCTTGGTCAGGGCAGCTTATAATTCACCCCTCCACTTT. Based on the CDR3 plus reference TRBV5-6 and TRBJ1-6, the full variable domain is DAGVTQSPTHLIKTRGQQVTLRCSPKSGHDTVSWYQQALGQGPQFIFQYYEEEERQRGNFPDRFSGHQFPNYSSELNVNALLLGDSALYLCASSLVRAAYNSPLHFGNGTRLTVT.